The 15 T cell receptor beta chains listed next were all sequenced from one sample in a study of blood T cell repertoires in COVID-19. The protocol was immunoSEQ multiplex PCR, while the TCRdb copy is restricted to in-frame clones and leaves out a portion. The table includes 37,000 or so clones, approximately 91% detected once. Source material: peripheral blood. The receptors shown here come from a man aged 60 to 75 with active COVID-19.

V usage is TRBV5-6 and J usage is TRBJ1-2; a weak D match, TRBD1 (5 bases). Deletions cut 3 bases from V and 8 bases from J, with 14 bases between. The CDR3 consists of 13 residues. Germline V CDR1 and CDR2: SGHDT, YYEEEE. The CDR3 here is CASSWGRAGGYTF. The CDR3 DNA sequence: TGTGCCAGCAGCTGGGGCAGGGCTGGCGGCTACACCTTC.

This clone was seen a single time. The same CDR3 can be traced to other DNA sequences in this sample. DNA for the CDR3: TGTGCCAGTAGTGCCGGGACAGGCAATCAGCCCCAGCATTTT. Translated: CASSAGTGNQPQHF. The chain recombines TRBV19 with TRBJ1-5, with 7 bases aligning to TRBD1. In germline, CDR1 is LNHDA, CDR2 SQIVND (reference sequence). V lost 5 bases and J lost 2; bases outside the gene matches: 3. The CDR3 is 14 amino acids.

The V and J genes are TRBV7-2 and TRBJ2-5; TRBD2 might be the D (5 bases). Germline loops: CDR1 SGHTA, CDR2 FQGNSA. This CDR3 has 12 residues. The V and J ends lost 2 bases and 7 bases respectively, with 8 bases between them. The CDR3 sequence: CASSLQGGTQYF. The CDR3 coding sequence is TGTGCCAGCAGCTTACAAGGAGGGACCCAGTACTTC. The full variable domain, in which reference TRBV7-2 and TRBJ2-5 provide the parts outside the CDR3, is GAGVSQSPSNKVTEKGKDVELRCDPISGHTALYWYRQSLGQGLEFLIYFQGNSAPDKSGLPSDRFSAERTGGSVSTLTIQRTQQEDSAVYLCASSLQGGTQYFGPGTRLLVL.

This chain links TRBV7-2 with TRBJ2-1, with TRBD1 matching over 7 bases. The CDR3 consists of 16 residues. V shed 5 bases, J shed 3 bases, and the junction held 10 bases outside the gene matches. Germline V CDR1 and CDR2: SGHTA, FQGNSA. The CDR3 loop reads CASSALTGTLYNEQFF. CDR3 sequence (DNA): TGTGCCAGCAGCGCCCTGACAGGGACGCTCTACAATGAGCAGTTCTTC.

A single count supports this clone. The V call is TRBV6-4, the J call TRBJ2-3; D ambiguous. Germline V gives CDR1 MRHNA, CDR2 SNTAGT. There are 13 residues in the CDR3. V lost 4 bases and J 5 bases, leaving 10 bases between the germline ends. CDR3 in DNA: TGTGCCAGCAGTGGGAGTGGTAAAGATACGCAGTATTTT. It is translated as CASSGSGKDTQYF.

The chain uses TRBV19 and TRBJ1-1; 9 bases line up with TRBD1. V lost 6 bases to trimming and J lost 0 bases; unmatched junction nucleotides: 2. Per the germline V gene, CDR1 is LNHDA and CDR2 is SQIVND (reference sequence). The CDR3 has 14 amino acids. The CDR3 DNA reads TGTGCCAGTAGCAGGACAGGGGTGAACACTGAAGCTTTCTTT. The encoded protein is CASSRTGVNTEAFF.

This chain links TRBV6-5 with TRBJ2-7; 8 nucleotides agree with TRBD2. This CDR3 is 14 amino acids long. Losses at the gene ends were 4 bases for V and 3 bases for J; bases not matched to a gene: 5. Germline values: CDR1 MNHEY, CDR2 SVGAGI. The DNA of the CDR3 is TGTGCCAGCAGTTCCGGGACTAGTTTCTACGAGCAGTACTTC. Translated, it gives CASSSGTSFYEQYF.

The chain joins TRBV5-1 to TRBJ2-5; 8 nucleotides match TRBD1. Losses at the gene ends were 2 bases for V and 3 bases for J; bases not matched to a gene: 12. Germline V CDR1 and CDR2: SGHRS, YFSETQ. The CDR3 covers 17 residues. The CDR3: CASSFAVGTGGEETQYF. CDR3 nucleotides: TGCGCCAGCAGCTTTGCAGTAGGGACAGGAGGCGAAGAGACCCAGTACTTC.

The CDR3 DNA sequence: TGTGCCAGCAGCCAAGACCGCGATATTACTACTGGAAACACCATATATTTT. It encodes CASSQDRDITTGNTIYF. The chain recombines TRBV3-1 (or the pseudogene TRBV3-2) with TRBJ1-3; D uncertain. The germline gives CDR1 LGHDT, CDR2 YNNKEL (reference sequence). Trimming stripped 0 bases from V and 2 bases from J, with 14 bases between. The CDR3 sequence is 17 residues long.

The genes are TRBV6-6 and TRBJ1-6, with TRBD1 matching over 8 bases. The CDR3 is 14 amino acids. Looked up from germline, CDR1 is MNHNY and CDR2 is SVGAGI (reference sequence). Losses at the gene ends were 9 bases for V and 10 bases for J; bases not matched to a gene: 11. CDR3 region: CASTDRAQGSPLHF. For the CDR3, the DNA is TGTGCCAGTACGGACAGGGCGCAAGGATCACCCCTCCACTTT.

J is TRBJ2-7 and V is TRBV5-4, with TRBD1 as a possible D gene (5 bases). Trimming cost V 4 bases and J 7 bases, with 12 bases left between them. The germline V gene has CDR1 SGHNT and CDR2 YYREEE (reference sequence). This CDR3 contains 12 residues. The CDR3 spells CASSPPGREQYF. DNA of the CDR3: TGTGCCAGCAGCCCCCCAGGGCGGGAGCAGTACTTC. Full variable domain (missing parts from reference TRBV5-4 and TRBJ2-7): ETGVTQSPTHLIKTRGQQVTLRCSSQSGHNTVSWYQQALGQGPQFIFQYYREEENGRGNFPPRFSGLQFPNYSSELNVNALELDDSALYLCASSPPGREQYFGPGTRLTVT.

This clone was picked up one time. This chain uses TRBV16 with TRBJ1-1; no reliable D call. This CDR3 contains 13 residues. Germline CDR1 KGHSY, CDR2 FQNENV. V lost 4 bases and J 4 bases, leaving 10 bases between the germline ends. The CDR3 region is CASSRALGTEAFF. CDR3 DNA sequence: TGTGCCAGCAGCCGGGCCTTGGGCACTGAAGCTTTCTTT. Drawing the rest from reference TRBV16 and TRBJ1-1, the complete variable domain is GEEVAQTPKHLVRGEGQKAKLYCAPIKGHSYVFWYQQVLKNEFKFLISFQNENVFDETGMPKERFSAKCLPNSPCSLEIQATKLEDSAVYFCASSRALGTEAFFGQGTRLTVV.

The rearrangement uses TRBV4-1 and TRBJ2-7; D is uncertain. CDR1 MGHRA and CDR2 YSYEKL come from the germline V gene. The CDR3 contains 13 residues. Trimming pared 5 bases from V and 2 bases from J, leaving 10 bases between. CDR3 loop: CASSFYLAYEQYF. The DNA for the CDR3 is TGCGCCAGCAGCTTCTACCTAGCCTACGAGCAGTACTTC.

CDR3: CASSQETGLVNDEQYF. The CDR3 nucleotides read TGCGCCAGCAGCCAAGAGACGGGACTAGTTAACGACGAGCAGTACTTC. J is TRBJ2-7 and V is TRBV4-1; 8 bases fit TRBD2. This CDR3 is 16 amino acids long. The trim removed 0 bases at V and 5 bases at J, leaving 9 bases unmatched. Germline CDR1 and CDR2: MGHRA and YSYEKL.

The V and J genes are TRBV2 and TRBJ1-5; tentatively, D is TRBD1 (5 bases). From germline, CDR1 is SNHLY and CDR2 FYNNEI. Trimming took off 11 bases at V and 16 bases at J, with 27 bases between the two ends. The CDR3 extends over 13 amino acids. This chain's CDR3 is CAGSAQATLERHF. The CDR3 coding sequence is TGTGCCGGATCGGCACAGGCGACCCTCGAACGCCATTTT.